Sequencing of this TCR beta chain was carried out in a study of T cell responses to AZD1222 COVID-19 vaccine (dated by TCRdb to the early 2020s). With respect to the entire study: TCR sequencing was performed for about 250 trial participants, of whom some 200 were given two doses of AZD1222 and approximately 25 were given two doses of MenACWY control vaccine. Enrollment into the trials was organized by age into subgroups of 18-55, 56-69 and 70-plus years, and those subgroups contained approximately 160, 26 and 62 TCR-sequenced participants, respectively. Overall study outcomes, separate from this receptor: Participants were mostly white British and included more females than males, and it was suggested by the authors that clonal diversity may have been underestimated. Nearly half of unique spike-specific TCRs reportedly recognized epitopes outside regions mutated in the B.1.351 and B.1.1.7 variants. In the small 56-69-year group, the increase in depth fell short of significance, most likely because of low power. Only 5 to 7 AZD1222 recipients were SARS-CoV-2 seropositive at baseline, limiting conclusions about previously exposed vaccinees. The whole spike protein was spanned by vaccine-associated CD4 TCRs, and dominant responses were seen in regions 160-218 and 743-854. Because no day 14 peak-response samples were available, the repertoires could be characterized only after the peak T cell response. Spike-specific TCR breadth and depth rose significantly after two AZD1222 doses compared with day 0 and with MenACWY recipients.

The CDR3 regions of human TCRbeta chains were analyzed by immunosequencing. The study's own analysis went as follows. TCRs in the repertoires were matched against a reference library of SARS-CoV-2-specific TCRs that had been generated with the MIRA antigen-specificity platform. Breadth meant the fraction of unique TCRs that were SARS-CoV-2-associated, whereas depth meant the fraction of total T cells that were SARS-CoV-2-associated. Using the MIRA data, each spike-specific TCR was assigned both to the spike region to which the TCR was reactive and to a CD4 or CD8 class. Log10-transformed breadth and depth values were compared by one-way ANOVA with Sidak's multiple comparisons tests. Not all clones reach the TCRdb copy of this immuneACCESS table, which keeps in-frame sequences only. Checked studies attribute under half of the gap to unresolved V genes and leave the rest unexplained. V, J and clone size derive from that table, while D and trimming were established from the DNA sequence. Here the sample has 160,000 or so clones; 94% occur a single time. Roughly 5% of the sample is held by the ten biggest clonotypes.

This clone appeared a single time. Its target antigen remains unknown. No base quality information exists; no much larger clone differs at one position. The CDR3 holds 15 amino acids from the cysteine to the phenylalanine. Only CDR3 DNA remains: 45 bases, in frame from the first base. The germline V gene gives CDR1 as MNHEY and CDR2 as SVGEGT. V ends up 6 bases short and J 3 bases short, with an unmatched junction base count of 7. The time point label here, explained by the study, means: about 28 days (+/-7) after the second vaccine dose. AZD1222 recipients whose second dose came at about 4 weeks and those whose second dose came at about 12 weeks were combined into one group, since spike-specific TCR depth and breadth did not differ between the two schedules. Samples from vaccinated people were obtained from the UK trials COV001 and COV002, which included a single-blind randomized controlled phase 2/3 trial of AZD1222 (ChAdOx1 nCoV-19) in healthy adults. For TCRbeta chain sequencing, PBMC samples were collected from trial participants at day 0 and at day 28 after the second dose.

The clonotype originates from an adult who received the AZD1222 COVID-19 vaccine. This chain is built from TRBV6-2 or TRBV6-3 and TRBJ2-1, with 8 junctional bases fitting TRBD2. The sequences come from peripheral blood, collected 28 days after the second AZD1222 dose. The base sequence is TGTGCCAGCAGCCAAACTAGCGGTCACTACAATGAGCAGTTCTTC. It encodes CASSQTSGHYNEQFF.